This T cell receptor beta chain was obtained from a study of cytomegalovirus exposure and HLA in healthy donors. In the case of this clone: As yet, its antigen is unknown.

Researchers ran the PCR with 60 Vbeta and 13 Jbeta primers. Sequenced by immunoSEQ multiplex PCR; TCRdb stores in-frame clones only, minus some. This table holds 85,000 to 120,000 clones, under 80% found once. Study outcomes and limitations: The study put about 180 TCR beta chains on its list as cytomegalovirus-associated.

The sequenced sample was PBMCs. This sequence originates from a man aged 55 to 70 in good health and CMV-seronegative.

In DNA form, the CDR3 reads TGTGCCAGCAGCGTAACGGCTAGCGGGGGGTTCTATGAGCAGTTCTTC. Its translation: CASSVTASGGFYEQFF. This chain links TRBV9 with TRBJ2-1; 11 bases fit TRBD2. CDR1 is SGDLS, CDR2 YYNGEE, per germline. The junction had 8 bases not matched to a gene; V was cut back by 1 base and J by 8 bases. The CDR3 covers 16 residues.